The T cell receptor beta chain under discussion was sequenced for a study of T cell changes during pregnancy in multiple sclerosis. Germline V gene data show CDR1 as SEHNR and CDR2 as FQNEAQ (reference sequence). V lost 1 base, J lost 2 bases, and 8 bases stayed unmatched. This CDR3 is built from 18 residues. Libraries were prepared by immunoSEQ multiplex PCR; TCRdb keeps only in-frame clonotypes and omits some of them. The sample yields about 57,000 clones, 91% seen once. The source was peripheral blood, collected after pregnancy. This TCR derives from a female donor in good health, enrolled as a control in a pregnancy study. The rearrangement links TRBV7-9 to TRBJ2-6; 7 nucleotides match TRBD1. CDR3 DNA: TGTGCCAGCAGCTTAGGGACAGGTTCCAGCGCTGGGGCCAACGTCCTGACTTTC. It codes for CASSLGTGSSAGANVLTF.